The table lists the clone carrying this T cell receptor beta chain with a few counts. Original processing methods: Amplification with reference gene primers provided the estimates of nucleated cell counts. The method was immunoSEQ multiplex PCR; TCRdb's version includes in-frame clones alone and lacks a portion of them. That table furnishes V, J and clone size, whereas the DNA furnished D and trimming. The sample consists of roughly 110,000 clones, about 80% of them appearing once. This entry comes from a study of blood T cell repertoires in COVID-19. Study overall: Donors in the United States, Italy and Spain gave samples during acute or convalescent COVID-19. Sources were T cells, B-cell-depleted T cells, or PBMCs; the material itself was cDNA or gDNA.

The germline gives CDR1 ENHRY, CDR2 SYGVKD. V gave up 5 bases and J gave up 10 bases; unmatched junction bases: 5. The CDR3 sequence is 12 residues long. The chain has TRBV10-3 and TRBJ1-1, with 9 bases lining up with TRBD1. Sequencing used peripheral blood. The clonotype was recovered from an older man with acute or convalescent COVID-19. The DNA of the CDR3 is TGTGCCATCAGTCAAGGACAGGGGAGAGCTTTCTTT. This codes for CAISQGQGRAFF.